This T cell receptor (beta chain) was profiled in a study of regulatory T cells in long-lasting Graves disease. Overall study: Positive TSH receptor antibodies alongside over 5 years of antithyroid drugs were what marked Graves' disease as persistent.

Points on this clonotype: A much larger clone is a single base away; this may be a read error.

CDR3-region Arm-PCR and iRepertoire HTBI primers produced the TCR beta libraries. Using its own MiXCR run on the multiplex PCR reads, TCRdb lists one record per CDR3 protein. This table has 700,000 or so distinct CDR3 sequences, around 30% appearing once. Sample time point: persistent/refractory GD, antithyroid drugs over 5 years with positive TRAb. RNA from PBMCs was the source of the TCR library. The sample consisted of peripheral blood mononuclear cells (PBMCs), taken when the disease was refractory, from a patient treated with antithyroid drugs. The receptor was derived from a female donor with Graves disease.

The CDR3 protein is CASSGSEEIQYF. In DNA, the CDR3 is TGCGCCAGCAGTGGATCAGAAGAGATCCAGTACTTC. The J gene is TRBJ2-5, the V gene TRBV10-1; no clear D gene. This CDR3 has 12 residues. The germline CDR1 and CDR2 sequences are WNHNN and SYGVQD (reference sequence).